These T cell receptor beta chains were read from a single sample in a study of shared clonotypes between healthy human individuals. The repertoire was sequenced with immunoSEQ multiplex PCR; TCRdb's copy has only in-frame clones and lacks some. This table has about 960,000 clones, more than 75% appearing once. Sequencing was performed on memory CD4+ T cells sorted from blood. The receptor source for this set is a man between 18 and 29 years old in good health. CDR3s leave out the opening cysteine and the closing phenylalanine or tryptophan. A D gene is named only where the DNA matches it firmly. Only part of the rows carry a size: once, few, many, or a class if the clone is expanded.

>-|-|TRBJ2-1|TRBV27
ASSSSIETADTSREQF
>-|-|TRBJ2-3|TRBV13
ASSVRGPGTDTQY
>-|-|TRBJ2-7|TRBV10-3
AIKSAYLSAYEQY
>TRBD1|-|TRBJ1-3|TRBV6-1
ASRDGTGTGNTIY
>-|-|TRBJ2-7|TRBV6-5
ASTRDGHSYEQY
>-|-|TRBJ2-1|TRBV29-1
SANDNNEQF
>-|-|TRBJ2-1|TRBV5-4
ASSKGGESSYNEQF
>TRBD1|once|TRBJ2-1|TRBV19
ASWGQGSYNEQF
>TRBD1|-|TRBJ2-3|TRBV7-2
ASSIGGQVTDTQY
>TRBD2|-|TRBJ2-3|TRBV27
ASSSPWTSGTDTQY
>TRBD2|-|TRBJ2-3|TRBV5-4
ASSFGTSNY
>-|-|TRBJ1-5|TRBV19
ASSPRGDRGNQPQH
>TRBD2|few|TRBJ2-2|TRBV6-6
ASSYATGLVTGELF
>TRBD2|-|TRBJ2-2|TRBV9
ASSVTSGTTGELF
>-|-|TRBJ2-1|TRBV28
ASSPYGRGADNEQF
>TRBD2|-|TRBJ2-7|TRBV7-9
ASSLALRLAGRNEQY
>-|-|TRBJ2-3|TRBV2
ASREGPFSTDTQY
>-|-|TRBJ1-4|TRBV4-3
ASSQNPRVTNEKLF
>-|-|TRBJ1-2|TRBV6-1
ASSEGTANYGYT
>-|-|TRBJ2-3|TRBV30
AWSVGAGRDTDTQY
>-|few|TRBJ1-5|TRBV7-2
ASSPLLQGSNQPQH
>-|-|TRBJ2-2|TRBV7-2
ASSLGNTGELF
>-|-|TRBJ1-4|TRBV5-1
ASSLAGTVGITNEKLF
>-|-|TRBJ1-4|TRBV30
AWSVGGGDEKLF
>TRBD1|-|TRBJ2-7|TRBV7-2
ASSSASGTGFYEQY
>TRBD2|-|TRBJ2-7|TRBV9
ASSVLPGLADPYEQY
>-|-|TRBJ2-1|TRBV5-1
ASQSSGYSYIEQF
>-|-|TRBJ1-5|TRBV2
ASVLGGNQPQH
>-|-|TRBJ1-2|TRBV14
ASSPRDLTHGYT
>TRBD2|-|TRBJ2-7|TRBV7-2
ASSPGTSGKAVYEQY
>-|-|TRBJ1-1|TRBV14
ASSQDRGLNTEAF
>-|-|TRBJ1-1|TRBV4-1
ASSQDPVQTLNTEAF
>TRBD2|few|TRBJ2-7|TRBV7-6
ASSSGRPPDEQY
>TRBD2|-|TRBJ2-5|TRBV10-2
ASKLGTSGRRLGETQY
>TRBD1|-|TRBJ2-5|TRBV5-1
ASSAGQGAFRETQY
>-|-|TRBJ2-7|TRBV9
ASSVDGVSSYEQY
>-|-|TRBJ2-7|TRBV7-9
ASSLGDIFPYPKYEQY